This T cell receptor beta chain was obtained from a study of cytomegalovirus exposure and HLA in healthy donors. TCRdb's copy holds only in-frame clones and misses some; the assay was immunoSEQ multiplex PCR. The repertoire consists of about 130,000 clones, with about 96% occurring once and the leading ten covering 1.5% to 2%. As regards this clone: Its cognate antigen is unknown.

Study results and limitations: According to a subsequent analysis, TCR clusters identified in the first cohort showed a tendency to co-occur across the approximately 120 validation repertoires. A few of the chains that were CMV-associated were confirmed in vitro to be specific for CMV antigens. Rare TCR sequences predominated, though certain public TCRs were found in many donors.

Sequenced material: PBMCs. The TCR comes from a man aged 18-30 years in good health and CMV-seronegative.

CDR3 residues: CASSAYRAYQPQHF. CDR3 nucleotides: TGTGCCAGTAGTGCCTACAGAGCCTATCAGCCCCAGCATTTT. This rearrangement joins TRBV19 to TRBJ1-5; D gene unclear. This CDR3 contains 14 residues. Trimming shortened V by 5 bases and J by 5 bases, and 13 bases separated the two germline ends. Germline assignment: CDR1 LNHDA and CDR2 SQIVND (reference sequence).